This passage covers 5 T cell receptor beta chains from one sample sequenced in a study of cytomegalovirus exposure and HLA in healthy donors. PCR was performed using 60 Vbeta and 13 Jbeta primers. Libraries were prepared by immunoSEQ multiplex PCR; TCRdb keeps only in-frame clonotypes and omits some of them. Of roughly 120,000 clones listed, more than 80% are singletons. Material: PBMCs. These receptors came from a man aged 25 to 45 in good health and CMV-seronegative.

The chain uses TRBV18 and TRBJ1-5; D gene unclear. Looked up from germline, CDR1 is KGHSH and CDR2 is LQKENI. V was clipped by 6 bases and J by 3 bases, with 15 bases between them. The CDR3 spans 15 residues. In DNA form, the CDR3 reads TGTGCCAGCTCGGCCAATACAGCAGACAATCAGCCCCAGCATTTT. It is translated as CASSANTADNQPQHF. The full variable domain, in which reference TRBV18 and TRBJ1-5 provide the parts outside the CDR3, is NAGVMQNPRHLVRRRGQEARLRCSPMKGHSHVYWYRQLPEEGLKFMVYLQKENIIDESGMPKERFSAEFPKEGPSILRIQQVVRGDSAAYFCASSANTADNQPQHFGDGTRLSIL.

This chain uses TRBV10-1 with TRBJ2-2; D remains unclear. The ends were cut back, 3 bases at V and 6 bases at J, with 14 bases in the middle. The germline V gene has CDR1 WNHNN and CDR2 SYGVQD (reference sequence). The CDR3 runs 15 residues. Here the CDR3 reads CASSDSLPAAGELFF. Written as DNA, the CDR3 is TGCGCCAGCAGTGACTCTCTCCCGGCGGCCGGGGAGCTGTTTTTT.

This clone was recorded once. This chain uses TRBV5-1 with TRBJ1-3, with 9 positions matching TRBD1. From germline, CDR1 is SGHRS and CDR2 YFSETQ. Trimming took 4 bases from V and 0 from J; bases not matched to a gene: 2. The length of the CDR3 is 15 residues. In nucleotides, the CDR3 is TGCGCCAGCAGCGGGACAGGGCTCTCTGGAAACACCATATATTTT. This gives the protein CASSGTGLSGNTIYF.

The chain joins TRBV7-9 to TRBJ1-3; D is perhaps TRBD1 (5 bases). Germline V gene sequence: CDR1 SEHNR, CDR2 FQNEAQ (reference sequence). The V end was cut by 7 bases, the J end by 8 bases, with 18 bases between. CDR3 size: 14 residues. The CDR3 protein is CASTVVGGGDTIYF. In DNA, the CDR3 is TGTGCCAGCACTGTGGTCGGGGGAGGAGACACCATATATTTT. The entire variable domain, with the rest obtained from reference TRBV7-9 and TRBJ1-3, is as follows: DTGVSQNPRHKITKRGQNVTFRCDPISEHNRLYWYRQTLGQGPEFLTYFQNEAQLEKSRLLSDRFSAERPKGSFSTLEIQRTEQGDSAMYLCASTVVGGGDTIYFGEGSWLTVV.

A single count supports this clone. This sequence joins TRBV19 and TRBJ2-7; the match to TRBD1 covers 8 bases. Germline V CDR1 and CDR2: LNHDA, SQIVND (reference sequence). The V gene end was trimmed by 6 bases and the J gene end by 6 bases; junction bases not matched to a gene: 13. This CDR3 spans 15 amino acids. The CDR3 sequence: CASSPPGQAVREQYF. The CDR3, as DNA: TGTGCCAGTAGCCCTCCGGGACAGGCTGTACGCGAGCAGTACTTC.